This T cell receptor beta chain came from a study of radiotherapy plus CTLA-4 blockade in lung cancer. Study as a whole: Disease control was achieved by 31% of patients, and objective responses by 18%. The study's findings and limits: Early blood T cell clone dynamics, with interferon-beta, were reported to best predict response. Blood saw expansion of tumor-derived TCR clones after radiotherapy plus ipilimumab.

TCRdb's table, derived via immunoSEQ multiplex PCR, lists solely in-frame clones and lacks some. The sample records around 99,000 clones, roughly 88% being singletons. The CDR3 extends over 15 amino acids. Looked up from germline, CDR1 is LNHDA and CDR2 is SQIVND (reference sequence). V lost 4 bases to trimming and J lost 7 bases; unmatched junction nucleotides: 10. Focal radiation with ipilimumab CTLA-4 blockade was given to patients with chemo-refractory metastatic non-small-cell lung cancer. Remarks on this clone: Its antigen is currently unknown.

The J gene is TRBJ2-1, the V gene TRBV19; 7 bases agree with TRBD1. Specimen: peripheral blood, collected from a patient treated with radiotherapy plus ipilimumab. The sequence derives from a human donor with non-small cell lung cancer that progressed on radiotherapy plus ipilimumab. DNA of the CDR3: TGTGCCAGTAGTACTACAGGGGCCCTCGGGAATGAGCAGTTCTTC. It is translated as CASSTTGALGNEQFF. The variable domain in full, completed from reference TRBV19 and TRBJ2-1, reads DGGITQSPKYLFRKEGQNVTLSCEQNLNHDAMYWYRQDPGQGLRLIYYSQIVNDFQKGDIAEGYSVSREKKESFPLTVTSAQKNPTAFYLCASSTTGALGNEQFFGPGTRLTVL.